This TCR beta chain was identified during a study of OX40 agonist ivuxolimab in advanced cancers. For the study at large: Cohort: roughly 79% men, mean age approximately 60, aged about 23 to 79. Notes on the study in general: Clonal expansion among partial responders at 0.1-3.0 mg/kg ranked near the lowest.

With regard to this clone: Its specificity is not known.

Some clones are missing from TCRdb's copy, which holds only in-frame ones; the method was immunoSEQ multiplex PCR. The profile shows about 76,000 clones, around 86% of them singletons. From germline, CDR1 is SGHVS and CDR2 FNYEAQ. V was clipped by 5 bases and J by 3 bases, with 17 bases between them. The CDR3 sequence is 16 residues long. Autoimmune disease history or systemic immunosuppression disqualified patients. The sequences come from CD4+ or CD8+ T cells sorted from blood, collected in a trial of the OX40 agonist ivuxolimab. The V call is TRBV7-6, the J call TRBJ2-1; perhaps TRBD2 as D (5 bases). The clonotype comes from an adult with an advanced solid tumor such as melanoma, head and neck, liver or kidney cancer. The CDR3 nucleotides read TGTGCCAGCAGCCCATCGGTCCTTCGGGACTACAATGAGCAGTTCTTC. It encodes CASSPSVLRDYNEQFF.